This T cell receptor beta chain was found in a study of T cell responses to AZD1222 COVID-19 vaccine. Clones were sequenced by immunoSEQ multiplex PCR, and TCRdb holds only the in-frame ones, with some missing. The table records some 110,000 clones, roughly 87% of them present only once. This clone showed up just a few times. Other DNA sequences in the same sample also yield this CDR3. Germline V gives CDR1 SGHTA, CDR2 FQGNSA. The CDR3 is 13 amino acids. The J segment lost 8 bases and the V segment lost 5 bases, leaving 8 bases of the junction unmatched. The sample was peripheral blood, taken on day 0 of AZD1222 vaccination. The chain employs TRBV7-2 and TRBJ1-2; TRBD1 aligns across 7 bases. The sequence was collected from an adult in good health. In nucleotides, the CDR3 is TGTGCCAGCAGCCTCAGGGGGGTTGAAGGCTACACCTTC. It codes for CASSLRGVEGYTF.